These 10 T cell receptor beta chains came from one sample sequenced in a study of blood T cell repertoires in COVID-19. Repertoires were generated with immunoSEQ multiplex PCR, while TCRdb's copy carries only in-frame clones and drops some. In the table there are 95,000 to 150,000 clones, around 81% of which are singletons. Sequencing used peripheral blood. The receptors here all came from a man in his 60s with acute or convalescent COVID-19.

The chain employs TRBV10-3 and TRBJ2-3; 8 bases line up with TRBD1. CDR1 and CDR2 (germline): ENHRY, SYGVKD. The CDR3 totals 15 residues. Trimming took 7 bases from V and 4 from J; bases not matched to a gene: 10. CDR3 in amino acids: CAIMKDRAGPDTQYF. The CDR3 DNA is TGTGCCATCATGAAGGACAGGGCCGGCCCAGATACGCAGTATTTT.

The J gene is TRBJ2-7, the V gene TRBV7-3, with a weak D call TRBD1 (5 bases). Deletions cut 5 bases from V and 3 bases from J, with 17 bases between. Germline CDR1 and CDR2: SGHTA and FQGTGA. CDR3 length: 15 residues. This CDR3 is CASSQDSAPLYEQYF. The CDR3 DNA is TGTGCCAGCAGCCAAGACAGCGCACCCCTCTACGAGCAGTACTTC.

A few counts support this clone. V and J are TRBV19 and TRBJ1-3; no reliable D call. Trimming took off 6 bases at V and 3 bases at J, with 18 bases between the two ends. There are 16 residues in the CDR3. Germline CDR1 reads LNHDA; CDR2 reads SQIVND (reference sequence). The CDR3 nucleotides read TGTGCCAGTAGCTCTCCACGCCGGGAGTATGGAAACACCATATATTTT. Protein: CASSSPRREYGNTIYF.

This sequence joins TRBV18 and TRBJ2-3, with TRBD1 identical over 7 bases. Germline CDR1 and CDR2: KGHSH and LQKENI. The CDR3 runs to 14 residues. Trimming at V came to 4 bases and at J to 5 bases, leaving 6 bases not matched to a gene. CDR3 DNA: TGTGCCAGCTCACGGACAGGCGCTGAAGATACGCAGTATTTT. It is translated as CASSRTGAEDTQYF.

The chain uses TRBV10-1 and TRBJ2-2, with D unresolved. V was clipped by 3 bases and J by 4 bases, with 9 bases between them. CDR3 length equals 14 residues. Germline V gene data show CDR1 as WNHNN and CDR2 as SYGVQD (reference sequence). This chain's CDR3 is CASSEERPTGELFF. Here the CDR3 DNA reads TGCGCCAGCAGTGAAGAGCGACCCACCGGGGAGCTGTTTTTT.

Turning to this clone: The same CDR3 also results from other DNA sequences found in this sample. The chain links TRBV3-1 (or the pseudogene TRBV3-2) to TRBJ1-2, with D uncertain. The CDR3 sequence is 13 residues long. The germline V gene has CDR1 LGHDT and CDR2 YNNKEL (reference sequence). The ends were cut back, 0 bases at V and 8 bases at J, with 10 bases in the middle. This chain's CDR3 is CASSQEGPRGYTF. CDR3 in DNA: TGTGCCAGCAGCCAAGAAGGTCCCAGGGGCTACACCTTC.

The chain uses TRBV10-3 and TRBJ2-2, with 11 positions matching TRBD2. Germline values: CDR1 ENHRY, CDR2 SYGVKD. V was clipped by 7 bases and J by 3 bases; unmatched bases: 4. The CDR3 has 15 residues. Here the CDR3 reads CAITPTSGDTGELFF. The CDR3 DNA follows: TGTGCCATCACCCCGACTAGCGGGGACACCGGGGAGCTGTTTTTT.

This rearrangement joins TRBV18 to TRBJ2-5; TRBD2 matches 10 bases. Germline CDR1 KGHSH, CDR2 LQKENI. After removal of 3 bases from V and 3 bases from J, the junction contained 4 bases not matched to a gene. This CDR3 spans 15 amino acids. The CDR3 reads CASSPPGTSEETQYF. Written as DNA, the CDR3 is TGTGCCAGCTCACCCCCCGGGACTAGCGAAGAGACCCAGTACTTC.

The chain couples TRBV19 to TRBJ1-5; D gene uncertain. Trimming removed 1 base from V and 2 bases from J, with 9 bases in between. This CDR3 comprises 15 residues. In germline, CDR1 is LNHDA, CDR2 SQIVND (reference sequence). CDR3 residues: CASSIVPRGNQPQHF. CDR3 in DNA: TGTGCCAGTAGTATAGTCCCGCGGGGCAATCAGCCCCAGCATTTT.

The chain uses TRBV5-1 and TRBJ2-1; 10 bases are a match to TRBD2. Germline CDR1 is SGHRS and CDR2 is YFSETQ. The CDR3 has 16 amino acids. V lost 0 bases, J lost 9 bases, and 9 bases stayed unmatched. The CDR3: CASSLEGLAPDAEQFF. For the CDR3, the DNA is TGCGCCAGCAGCTTGGAGGGACTAGCGCCTGACGCTGAGCAGTTCTTC. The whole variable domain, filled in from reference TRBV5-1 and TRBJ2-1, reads KAGVTQTPRYLIKTRGQQVTLSCSPISGHRSVSWYQQTPGQGLQFLFEYFSETQRNKGNFPGRFSGRQFSNSRSEMNVSTLELGDSALYLCASSLEGLAPDAEQFFGPGTRLTVL.